This T cell receptor beta chain was identified in a study of a mutant IDH1 vaccine in newly diagnosed glioma (TCRdb year 2021). For the wider study: Of the approximately 35 treated patients, approximately 62% were male and around 40% were female, and the mean age was approximately 39 years. Peripheral blood was collected at six visits: V03 (baseline), V05, V07, V10, V12 and V13. Before enrollment, most patients had been given radiochemotherapy with temozolomide as standard therapy, while the rest had received either radiotherapy alone or temozolomide alone. Longitudinal TCRB deep sequencing was performed for about 25 treated patients wherever samples were available for exploratory analyses. What the authors observed across the whole study: Availability determined which PBMC samples were chosen for TCRB deep sequencing. Across multiple MHC alleles, vaccine-induced immune responses were seen in around 93% of patients. According to the authors, sample limitations meant that analyses of patient blood samples could not be reproduced. Changes in the top peripheral T cell clonotypes picked up by TCRB sequencing did not appear to be linked to pseudoprogression.

The library was obtained by the immunoSEQ multiplex PCR assay. Rearranged TCR beta chain sequences were amplified with the hsTCRB Kit following the manufacturer's protocol. An Illumina MiSeq was used to sequence the TCRB libraries. Concerning the study's data processing: The proprietary platform of the kit vendor was used for demultiplexing, trimming and gene mapping. TCRdb carries this immuneACCESS record with in-frame sequences only. Its versions omit some clonotypes, under half of them owing to an unresolved V gene in the studies checked, with the rest unexplained. V, J and clone size derive from that table, while D and trimming were established from the DNA sequence. The sample table lists roughly 84,000 clones, more than 65% of them with a count of one. Jointly, the top ten make up roughly 5% of the sample. Taken with the paper, the label for time point translates to: baseline, week 1 (first vaccination visit). The treatment or condition label of this sample denotes: pre-vaccination baseline after standard-of-care therapy. Donors had newly diagnosed WHO grade 3 or 4 IDH1-mutant astrocytomas with loss of nuclear ATRX. The samples were drawn from NOA16, a multicentre, single-arm, open-label phase I trial in Germany that tested a mutant IDH1 peptide vaccine in humans for the first time. Blood drawn at visit V03 was used as the baseline sample for immunogenicity testing. Genomic DNA for TCRB sequencing was extracted from EDTA blood using the DNeasy Blood and Tissue Kit.

This clone has a single count. Its recognized antigen is unknown. Per-nucleotide qualities are absent, and no much larger clonotype sits a single base away. The sample consisted of PBMCs, taken from a glioma patient treated with radiotherapy, temozolomide or both. This receptor was taken from a man aged 35-49 years with glioma. Some clones in this sample may be carry-over from other donors' samples.

The CDR3 sequence is CASRGYTEAFF. In nucleotide form, the sequence is TGTGCCAGCAGGGGATACACTGAAGCTTTCTTT. The rearranged segments are TRBV2 and TRBJ1-1; the D gene is unclear. V and J are truncated by 6 bases and 3 bases respectively, leaving an intervening sequence of 5 bases. The CDR3, cysteine through phenylalanine, is 11 amino acids long. CDR3 DNA only is kept here, 33 bases in frame from base 1. As encoded in the germline V gene, CDR1 is SNHLY while CDR2 is FYNNEI. Reference TRBV2 and TRBJ1-1 genes cover what lies past the CDR3, so the full variable domain is EPEVTQTPSHQVTQMGQEVILRCVPISNHLYFYWYRQILGQKVEFLVSFYNNEISEKSEIFDDQFSVERPDGSNFTLKIRSTKLEDSAMYFCASRGYTEAFFGQGTRLTVV.